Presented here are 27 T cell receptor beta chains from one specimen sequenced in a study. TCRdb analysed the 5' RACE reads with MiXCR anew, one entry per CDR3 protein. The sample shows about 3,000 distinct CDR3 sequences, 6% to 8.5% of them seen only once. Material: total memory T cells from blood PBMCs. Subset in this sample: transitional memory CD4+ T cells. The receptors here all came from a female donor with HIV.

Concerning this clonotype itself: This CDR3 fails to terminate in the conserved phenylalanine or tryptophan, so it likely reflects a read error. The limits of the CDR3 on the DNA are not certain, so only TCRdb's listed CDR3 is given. The CDR3 loop is CAWCPGQGMS. The gene calls are TRBV30 and TRBJ2-4; no DNA check was done on the table's D call, TRBD1. The CDR3 spans 10 residues, counting both ends. The germline V gene has CDR1 GTSNPN and CDR2 SVGIG (reference sequence).

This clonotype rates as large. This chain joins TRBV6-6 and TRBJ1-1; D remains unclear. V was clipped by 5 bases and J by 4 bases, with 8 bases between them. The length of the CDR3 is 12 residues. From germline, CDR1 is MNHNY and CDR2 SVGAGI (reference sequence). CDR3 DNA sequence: TGTGCCAGCAGTCGGTTGAGCACTGAAGCTTTCTTT. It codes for CASSRLSTEAFF.

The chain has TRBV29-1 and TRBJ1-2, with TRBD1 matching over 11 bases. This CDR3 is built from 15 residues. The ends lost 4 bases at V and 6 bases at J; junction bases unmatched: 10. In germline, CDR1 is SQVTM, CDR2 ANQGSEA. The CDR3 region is CSVVGGTGGWDGYTF. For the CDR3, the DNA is TGCAGCGTTGTAGGCGGGACAGGGGGATGGGATGGCTACACCTTC.

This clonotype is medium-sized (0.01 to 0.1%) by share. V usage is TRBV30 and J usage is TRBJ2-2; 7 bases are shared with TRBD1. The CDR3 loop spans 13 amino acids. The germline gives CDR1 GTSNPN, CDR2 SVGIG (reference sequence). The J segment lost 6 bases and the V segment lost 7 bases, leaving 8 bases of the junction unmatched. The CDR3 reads CAFYDRAPGELFF. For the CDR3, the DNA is TGTGCCTTTTACGACAGGGCCCCCGGGGAGCTGTTTTTT.

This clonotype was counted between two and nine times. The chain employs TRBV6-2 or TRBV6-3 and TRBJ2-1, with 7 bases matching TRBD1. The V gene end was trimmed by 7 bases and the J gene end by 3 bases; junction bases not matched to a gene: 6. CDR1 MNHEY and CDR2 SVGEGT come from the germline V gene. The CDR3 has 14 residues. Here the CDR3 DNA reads TGTGCCAGCAACTCCCCAGGGGGCTACAATGAGCAGTTCTTC. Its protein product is CASNSPGGYNEQFF.

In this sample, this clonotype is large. CDR3: CAWGPRGTEAFF. CDR3 coding DNA: TGTGCCTGGGGGCCCAGGGGCACTGAAGCTTTCTTT. The V gene is TRBV30, the J gene TRBJ1-1; maybe TRBD1 (6 bases). This CDR3 comprises 12 residues. CDR1 GTSNPN and CDR2 SVGIG come from the germline V gene (reference sequence). Trimming stripped 5 bases from V and 4 bases from J, with 11 bases between.

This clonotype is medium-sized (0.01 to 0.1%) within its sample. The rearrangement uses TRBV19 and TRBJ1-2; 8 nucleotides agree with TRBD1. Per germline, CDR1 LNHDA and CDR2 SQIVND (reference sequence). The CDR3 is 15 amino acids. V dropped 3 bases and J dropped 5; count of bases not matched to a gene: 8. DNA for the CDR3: TGTGCCAGTAGTATTTCCGGGACAGGAGCTTATGGCTACACCTTC. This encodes CASSISGTGAYGYTF.

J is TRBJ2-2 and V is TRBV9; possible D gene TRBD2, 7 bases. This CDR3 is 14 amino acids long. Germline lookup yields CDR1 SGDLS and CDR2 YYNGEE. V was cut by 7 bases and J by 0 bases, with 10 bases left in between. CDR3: CASSGGPNTGELFF. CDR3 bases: TGTGCCAGCTCCGGGGGGCCGAACACCGGGGAGCTGTTTTTT.

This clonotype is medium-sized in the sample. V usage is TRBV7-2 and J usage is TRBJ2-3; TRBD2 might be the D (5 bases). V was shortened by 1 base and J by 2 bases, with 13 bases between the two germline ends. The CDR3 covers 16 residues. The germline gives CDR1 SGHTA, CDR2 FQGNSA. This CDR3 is CASSLGTGTSTDTQYF. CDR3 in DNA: TGTGCCAGCAGCTTAGGTACGGGAACCTCCACAGATACGCAGTATTTT. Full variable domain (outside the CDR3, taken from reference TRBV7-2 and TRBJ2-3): GAGVSQSPSNKVTEKGKDVELRCDPISGHTALYWYRQSLGQGLEFLIYFQGNSAPDKSGLPSDRFSAERTGGSVSTLTIQRTQQEDSAVYLCASSLGTGTSTDTQYFGPGTRLTVL.

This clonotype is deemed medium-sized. The DNA of the CDR3 is TGTGCCAGCGGTCAGTACAATCAGCCCCAGCATTTT. Translated: CASGQYNQPQHF. The chain links TRBV6-6 to TRBJ1-5; no reliable D call. The ends were cut back, 8 bases at V and 3 bases at J, with 8 bases in the middle. The CDR3 contains 12 residues. The V gene's germline CDR1 is MNHNY and CDR2 SVGAGI (reference sequence).

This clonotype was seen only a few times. The CDR3 reads CASSFLGTDYGYTF. CDR3 coding DNA: TGCGCCAGCAGCTTCCTCGGGACAGACTATGGCTACACCTTC. This sequence joins TRBV5-1 and TRBJ1-2; 7 nucleotides agree with TRBD1. The CDR3 consists of 14 residues. J gave up 3 bases and V 2 bases, and 4 bases lay outside the gene matches. Germline V CDR1 and CDR2: SGHRS, YFSETQ.

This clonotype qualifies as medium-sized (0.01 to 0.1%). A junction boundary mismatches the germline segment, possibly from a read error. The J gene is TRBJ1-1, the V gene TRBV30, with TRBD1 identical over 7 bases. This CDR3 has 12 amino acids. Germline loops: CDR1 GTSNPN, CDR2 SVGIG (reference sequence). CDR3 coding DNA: TGTGCCTGGAGTATGGAGGGGGCTGAGGCTTTCTTT. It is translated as CAWSMEGAEAFF.

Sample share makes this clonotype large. The CDR3 spells CASSLGEGGTQYF. The CDR3 nucleotides read TGTGCCAGCAGCTTAGGGGAAGGGGGGACCCAGTACTTC. The chain carries TRBV7-6 and TRBJ2-5; TRBD1 is a possible D gene (6 bases). The CDR3 is 13 residues long. Between the trimmed V and J ends, which lost 1 base and 7 bases, there was a span of 10 bases. Germline V gene sequence: CDR1 SGHVS, CDR2 FNYEAQ.

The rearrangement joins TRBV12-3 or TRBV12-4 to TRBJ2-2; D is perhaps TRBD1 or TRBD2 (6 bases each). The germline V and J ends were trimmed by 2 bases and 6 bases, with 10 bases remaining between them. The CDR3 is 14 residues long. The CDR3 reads CASSLWGASGELFF. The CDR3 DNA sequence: TGTGCCAGCAGTTTATGGGGGGCGTCCGGGGAGCTGTTTTTT.

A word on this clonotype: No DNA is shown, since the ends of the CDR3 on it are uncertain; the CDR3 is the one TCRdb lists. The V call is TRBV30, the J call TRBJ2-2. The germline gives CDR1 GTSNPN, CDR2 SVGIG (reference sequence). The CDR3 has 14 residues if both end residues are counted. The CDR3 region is CAWSATYTGELFFF.

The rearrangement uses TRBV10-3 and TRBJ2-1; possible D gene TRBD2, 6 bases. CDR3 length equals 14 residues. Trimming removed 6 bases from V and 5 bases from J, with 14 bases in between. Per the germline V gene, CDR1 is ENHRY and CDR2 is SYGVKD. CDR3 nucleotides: TGTGCCATCAGAAGAAGCGGGTCAGACAATGAGCAGTTCTTC. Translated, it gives CAIRRSGSDNEQFF.

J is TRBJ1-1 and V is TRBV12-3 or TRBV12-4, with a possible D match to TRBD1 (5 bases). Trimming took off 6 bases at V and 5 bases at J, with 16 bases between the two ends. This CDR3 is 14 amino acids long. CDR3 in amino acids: CASSLSRVETEAFF. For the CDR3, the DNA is TGTGCCAGCAGCCTTAGCAGGGTAGAGACTGAAGCTTTCTTT.

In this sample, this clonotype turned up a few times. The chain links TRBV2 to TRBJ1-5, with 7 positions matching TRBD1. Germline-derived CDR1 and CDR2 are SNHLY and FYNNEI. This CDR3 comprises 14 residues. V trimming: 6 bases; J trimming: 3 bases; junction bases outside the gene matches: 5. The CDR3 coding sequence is TGTGCCAGCAGCAGGGACAGCCACAATCAGCCCCAGCATTTT. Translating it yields CASSRDSHNQPQHF.

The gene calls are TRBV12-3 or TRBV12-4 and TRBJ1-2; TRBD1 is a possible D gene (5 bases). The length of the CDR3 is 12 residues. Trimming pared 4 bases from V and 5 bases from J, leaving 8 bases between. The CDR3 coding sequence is TGTGCCAGCAGTTCTGACAGTTATGGCTACACCTTC. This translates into CASSSDSYGYTF.

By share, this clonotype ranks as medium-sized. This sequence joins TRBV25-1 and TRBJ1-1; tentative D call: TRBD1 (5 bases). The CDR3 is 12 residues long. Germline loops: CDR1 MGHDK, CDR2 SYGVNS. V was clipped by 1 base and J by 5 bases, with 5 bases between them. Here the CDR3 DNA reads TGTGCCAGCAGTGAATGGGGGACTGAAGCTTTCTTT. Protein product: CASSEWGTEAFF.

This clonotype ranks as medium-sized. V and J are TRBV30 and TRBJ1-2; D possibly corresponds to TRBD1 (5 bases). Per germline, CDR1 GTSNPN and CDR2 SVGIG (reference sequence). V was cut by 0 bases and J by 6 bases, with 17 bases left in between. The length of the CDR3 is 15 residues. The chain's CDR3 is CAWSVPIREYDGYTF. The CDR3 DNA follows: TGTGCCTGGAGTGTACCTATCAGGGAGTATGATGGCTACACCTTC. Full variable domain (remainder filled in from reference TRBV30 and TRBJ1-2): SQTIHQWPATLVQPVGSPLSLECTVEGTSNPNLYWYRQAAGRGLQLLFYSVGIGQISSEVPQNLSASRPQDRQFILSSKKLLLSDSGFYLCAWSVPIREYDGYTFGSGTRLTVV.

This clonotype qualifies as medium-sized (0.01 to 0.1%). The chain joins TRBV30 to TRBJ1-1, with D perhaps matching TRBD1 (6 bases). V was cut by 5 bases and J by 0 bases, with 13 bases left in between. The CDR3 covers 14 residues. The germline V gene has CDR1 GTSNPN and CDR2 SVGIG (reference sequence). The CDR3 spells CAWQPGHMNTEAFF. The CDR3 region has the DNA TGTGCCTGGCAACCGGGACACATGAACACTGAAGCTTTCTTT.

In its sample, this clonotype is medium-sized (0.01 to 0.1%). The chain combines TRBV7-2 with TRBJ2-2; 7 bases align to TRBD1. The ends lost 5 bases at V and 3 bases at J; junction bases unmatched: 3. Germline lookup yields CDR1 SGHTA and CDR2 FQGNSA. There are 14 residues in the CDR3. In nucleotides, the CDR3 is TGTGCCAGCAGCCGGGACAGTTACACCGGGGAGCTGTTTTTT. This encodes CASSRDSYTGELFF.

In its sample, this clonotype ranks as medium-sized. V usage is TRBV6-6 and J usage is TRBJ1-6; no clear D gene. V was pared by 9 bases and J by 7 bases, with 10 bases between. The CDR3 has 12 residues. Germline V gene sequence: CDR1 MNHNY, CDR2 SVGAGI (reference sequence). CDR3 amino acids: CASTTTNSPLHF. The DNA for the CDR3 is TGTGCCAGTACTACTACGAATTCACCCCTCCACTTT.

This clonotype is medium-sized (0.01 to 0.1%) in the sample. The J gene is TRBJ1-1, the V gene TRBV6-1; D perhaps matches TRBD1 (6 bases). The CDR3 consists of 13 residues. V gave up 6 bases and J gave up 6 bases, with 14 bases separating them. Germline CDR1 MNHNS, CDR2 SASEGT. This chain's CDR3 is CASRSRGQAEAFF. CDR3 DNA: TGTGCCAGCAGGTCACGGGGGCAGGCTGAAGCTTTCTTT.

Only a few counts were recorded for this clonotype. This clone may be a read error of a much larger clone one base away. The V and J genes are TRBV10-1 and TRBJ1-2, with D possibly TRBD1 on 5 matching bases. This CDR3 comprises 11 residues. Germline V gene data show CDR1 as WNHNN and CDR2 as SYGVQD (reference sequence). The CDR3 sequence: CASTRGNGCTF. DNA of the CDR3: TGCGCCAGCACAAGGGGAAATGGCTGCACCTTC.

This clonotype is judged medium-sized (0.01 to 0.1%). DNA for the CDR3: TGCAGCGTCGGGACACGATCTAACTATGGCTACACCTTC. Protein: CSVGTRSNYGYTF. The chain couples TRBV29-1 to TRBJ1-2; perhaps TRBD1 as D (6 bases). CDR3 length equals 13 residues. Germline CDR1 and CDR2: SQVTM and ANQGSEA. Trimming stripped 6 bases from V and 0 bases from J, with 11 bases between.